The 18 T cell receptor beta chains listed next were all sequenced from one sample in a study of T cell responses to AZD1222 COVID-19 vaccine (dated by TCRdb to the early 2020s). The time point label for this specimen denotes: baseline before first vaccination. Library construction relied on the immunoSEQ multiplex PCR assay. Drawn from immuneACCESS, this table holds only the in-frame rearrangements with V and J called that TCRdb kept. Clones are partly lost; checked studies trace under half to an unresolved V gene and leave the rest unexplained. Present in this sample are about 140,000 clones, 92% of which were seen just once. The top ten constitute just over 3% of the sample. The specimen was peripheral blood, collected on day 0 of AZD1222 vaccination. All receptors come from an adult in good health.

The rearrangement uses TRBV9 and TRBJ1-5; D possibly corresponds to TRBD1 (6 bases). Germline CDR1 and CDR2: SGDLS and YYNGEE. The CDR3 is made up of 15 amino acids. Trimming took off 2 bases at V and 1 base at J, with 10 bases between the two ends. The CDR3 DNA is TGTGCCAGCAGCGTTGCCACAGGGAGCAATCAGCCCCAGCATTTT. Translation: CASSVATGSNQPQHF.

The genes are TRBV7-6 and TRBJ2-7; a weak D match, TRBD1 (6 bases). Trimming removed 2 bases from V and 2 bases from J, with 19 bases in between. The V gene's germline CDR1 is SGHVS and CDR2 FNYEAQ. The CDR3 runs 17 residues. CDR3 DNA: TGTGCCAGCAGCTTACTCTGGGGGAGACAGGAACCCTACGAGCAGTACTTC. Translated, it gives CASSLLWGRQEPYEQYF.

This rearrangement joins TRBV7-3 to TRBJ2-2; D gene ambiguous. Trimming removed 5 bases from V and 6 bases from J, with 7 bases in between. CDR3 size: 12 residues. Germline V gene lookup returns CDR1 SGHTA and CDR2 FQGTGA. In DNA, the CDR3 is TGTGCCAGCAGCCCCCGGCCCGGGGAGCTGTTTTTT. Encoded protein: CASSPRPGELFF.

V is TRBV10-3 and J is TRBJ1-1; D is ambiguous. Germline values: CDR1 ENHRY, CDR2 SYGVKD. Between the trimmed V and J ends, which lost 3 bases and 4 bases, there was a span of 9 bases. This CDR3 has 13 amino acids. CDR3: CAISDPKGTEAFF. The DNA of the CDR3 is TGTGCCATCAGTGACCCTAAGGGCACTGAAGCTTTCTTT.

The chain employs TRBV11-2 and TRBJ2-2, with TRBD2 matching 9 bases. CDR3 length equals 17 residues. CDR1 and CDR2 from the germline V gene are SGHAT and FQNNGV. J gave up 3 bases and V 5 bases, and 10 bases lay outside the gene matches. The CDR3 bases are TGTGCCAGCAGCACGGGGGTAGTAGCGGGAGACACCGGGGAGCTGTTTTTT. As protein: CASSTGVVAGDTGELFF.

The rearrangement joins TRBV6-2 or TRBV6-3 to TRBJ2-1; the D is unclear. V was shortened by 2 bases and J by 2 bases, with 7 bases between the two germline ends. This CDR3 region has 14 residues. Germline values: CDR1 MNHEY, CDR2 SVGEGT. CDR3 nucleotide sequence: TGTGCCAGCAGTTACGTTCAGACCTACAATGAGCAGTTCTTC. Translating it yields CASSYVQTYNEQFF.

V usage is TRBV27 and J usage is TRBJ2-7, with TRBD2 matching over 7 bases. The CDR3 has 17 amino acids. The junction had 9 bases not matched to a gene; V was cut back by 1 base and J by 0 bases. Germline-derived CDR1 and CDR2 are MNHEY and SMNVEV (reference sequence). CDR3 in amino acids: CASSLLSASGSSYEQYF. In DNA, the CDR3 is TGTGCCAGCAGTTTATTATCGGCTAGCGGTAGCTCCTACGAGCAGTACTTC.

CDR3 region: CASSGNEQFF. For the CDR3, the DNA is TGTGCCAGTAGCGGGAATGAGCAGTTCTTC. The rearrangement links TRBV19 to TRBJ2-1; no definite D call. V lost 6 bases and J lost 7, with 4 bases in between. This CDR3 is 10 amino acids long. Per the germline V gene, CDR1 is LNHDA and CDR2 is SQIVND (reference sequence).

The gene calls are TRBV9 and TRBJ2-2, with D tentatively TRBD2 (6 bases). This CDR3 has 13 amino acids. The ends were cut back, 0 bases at V and 6 bases at J, with 6 bases in the middle. Germline values: CDR1 SGDLS, CDR2 YYNGEE. CDR3 nucleotide sequence: TGTGCCAGCAGCGTAGGGGAGGCCGGGGAGCTGTTTTTT. Protein product: CASSVGEAGELFF.

J is TRBJ2-6 and V is TRBV4-3; D perhaps matches TRBD1 (5 bases). Deletions cut 1 base from V and 0 bases from J, with 10 bases between. The CDR3 has 17 residues. CDR1 LGHNA and CDR2 YSLEER come from the germline V gene. CDR3 nucleotides: TGCGCCAGCAGCCAAGCGCCAGGGATCTCTGGGGCCAACGTCCTGACTTTC. It yields the protein CASSQAPGISGANVLTF.

This chain joins TRBV6-5 and TRBJ2-7; possible D gene TRBD2, 5 bases. V was clipped by 2 bases and J by 3 bases, with 8 bases between them. Germline V lookup: CDR1 MNHEY, CDR2 SVGAGI. This CDR3 has 13 amino acids. This chain's CDR3 is CASSYTGNYEQYF. In DNA, the CDR3 is TGTGCCAGCAGTTACACCGGGAACTACGAGCAGTACTTC.

A single count supports this clone. The chain employs TRBV11-1 and TRBJ2-1, with TRBD2 identical over 7 bases. The ends lost 0 bases at V and 4 bases at J; junction bases unmatched: 0. Per germline, CDR1 SGHAT and CDR2 FQDESV (reference sequence). The CDR3 spans 14 residues. This chain's CDR3 is CASSLAGGYNEQFF. The CDR3 DNA is TGTGCCAGCAGCTTAGCGGGAGGGTACAATGAGCAGTTCTTC.

The gene calls are TRBV19 and TRBJ1-2, with D tentatively TRBD1 (6 bases). In germline, CDR1 is LNHDA, CDR2 SQIVND (reference sequence). The CDR3 totals 12 residues. Between the trimmed V and J ends, which lost 11 bases and 1 base, there was a span of 11 bases. The CDR3 sequence is CAVPDSNYGYTF. DNA of the CDR3: TGTGCCGTTCCGGACAGTAACTATGGCTACACCTTC. Full variable domain (outside the CDR3, taken from reference TRBV19 and TRBJ1-2): DGGITQSPKYLFRKEGQNVTLSCEQNLNHDAMYWYRQDPGQGLRLIYYSQIVNDFQKGDIAEGYSVSREKKESFPLTVTSAQKNPTAFYLCAVPDSNYGYTFGSGTRLTVV.

Here the CDR3 DNA reads TGTGCCAGCAGCTTAGAAGTCACCTCTGGAAACACCATATATTTT. Translated: CASSLEVTSGNTIYF. V gene TRBV7-6 combines with J gene TRBJ1-3; no definite D call. Germline CDR1 is SGHVS and CDR2 is FNYEAQ. V lost 1 base to trimming and J lost 0 bases, with 7 bases between them. The CDR3 is 15 residues long.

The DNA for the CDR3 is TGTGCCAGCAGCTTAGACCAGGATTACCAAGAGACCCAGTACTTC. Translated, it gives CASSLDQDYQETQYF. The rearrangement uses TRBV5-6 and TRBJ2-5; no firm D call. V gave up 2 bases and J gave up 0 bases, with 11 bases separating them. In germline, CDR1 is SGHDT, CDR2 YYEEEE. CDR3 length equals 15 residues.

V gene TRBV23-1 combines with J gene TRBJ1-1, with 8 bases fitting TRBD1. TRBV23-1 is an open reading frame, and its role is uncertain. V lost 5 bases, J lost 1 base, and 6 bases stayed unmatched. The CDR3 consists of 15 residues. The CDR3 spells CASSKDRAENTEAFF. DNA for the CDR3: TGCGCCAGCAGTAAGGACAGGGCGGAGAACACTGAAGCTTTCTTT.

This clone appeared a single time. V gene TRBV5-4 combines with J gene TRBJ1-1; the D is unclear. The germline V and J ends were trimmed by 1 base and 1 base, with 8 bases remaining between them. From germline, CDR1 is SGHNT and CDR2 YYREEE (reference sequence). The CDR3 totals 14 residues. CDR3 residues: CASSLTQKNTEAFF. The CDR3 nucleotides read TGTGCCAGCAGCTTGACCCAGAAGAACACTGAAGCTTTCTTT.

The V and J genes are TRBV2 and TRBJ1-6; D not resolved. This CDR3 contains 14 residues. Germline CDR1 reads SNHLY; CDR2 reads FYNNEI. The V gene lost 7 bases and the J gene lost 9 bases, with 16 bases spanning the gap. CDR3 protein: CASTSSPGISPLHF. CDR3 in DNA: TGTGCCAGCACCTCCTCCCCTGGGATTTCACCCCTCCACTTT.